This T cell receptor beta chain emerged from a study of regulatory T cells in long-lasting Graves disease. Study-level background: Freshly diagnosed Graves' patients had used antithyroid drugs for under 3 months.

Trimming took off 6 bases at V and 4 bases at J, with 22 bases between the two ends. Per germline, CDR1 DFQATT and CDR2 SNEGSKA (reference sequence). The CDR3 runs 15 residues. Relying on iRepertoire HTBI primers and Arm-PCR of CDR3 regions, the team built TCR beta libraries. Per the original data handling: Gene usage covered over 55 TRBV and 11 to 15 TRBJ segments. TCRdb re-derived calls from the multiplex PCR reads in MiXCR, one entry per CDR3 protein. In this record, the V and J calls reflect TCRdb's handling and not the investigators' own analysis. This table has 400,000 to 500,000 distinct CDR3 sequences, roughly 15% appearing once. Regarding the study as a whole: Possibly, accuracy suffered from the small sample size.

A note on this clonotype: Its specificity is not known.

Documented time point: newly diagnosed GD, antithyroid drugs for less than 3 months. The TCR library was made from RNA extracted from PBMCs. In Xi'an, China, an endocrinology department was the source of patients. The data were also submitted as part of a second study, on T cells in Graves' hyperthyroidism and ophthalmopathy.

The starting material was peripheral blood mononuclear cells (PBMCs), obtained at new diagnosis, from a patient treated with antithyroid drugs. The J gene is TRBJ2-7, the V gene TRBV20-1; no definite D call. The receptor comes from a woman aged 45-65 years with Graves disease. The CDR3 loop reads CSAPQRKGFLYEQYF. DNA of the CDR3: TGCAGTGCCCCGCAACGCAAGGGTTTCCTTTACGAGCAGTACTTC.